The source of this T cell receptor (beta chain) is a study of blood T cells in healthy people across ages. The CDR3 loop spans 13 amino acids. The germline V gene encodes CDR1 SGHRS and CDR2 YFSETQ. Trimming pared 2 bases from V and 8 bases from J, leaving 11 bases between. Primers used in a second PCR of roughly 6 to 12 cycles were a sample-barcoded 5' primer and a J-beta primer mix. Via MiXCR, TCRdb re-called the 5' RACE reads, giving one row per CDR3 protein. The data contain approximately 1,000,000 distinct CDR3 sequences, about two fifths of them singletons. To note about this clonotype: A much more abundant neighbour one base away suggests this may be a read error.

The V call is TRBV5-1, the J call TRBJ2-1; a weak D match, TRBD1 (5 bases). The sample consisted of blood. The receptor's source is a man younger than 35 in good health. The CDR3 is CASSLGAPDEQFF. In DNA form, the CDR3 reads TGCGCCAGCAGCTTAGGGGCCCCGGATGAGCAGTTCTTC.